The rows below give T cell receptor beta chains drawn from one sample of a study of T cell responses to AZD1222 COVID-19 vaccine. The protocol was immunoSEQ multiplex PCR, while the TCRdb copy is restricted to in-frame clones and leaves out a portion. Of over 90,000 clones in the sample, about 94% were seen once. The sequencing here drew on peripheral blood, taken 28 days after the second AZD1222 dose. All receptors derive from an adult who received the AZD1222 COVID-19 vaccine. Each CDR3 is given without its conserved first and last residue.

TRBV18	14	TRBJ1-1	ASSPWTGNMNTEAF
TRBV5-1	14	TRBJ1-1	ASSLSRQPMNTEAF
TRBV30	10	TRBJ2-3	AWSKGTDTQY
TRBV7-2	13	TRBJ2-1	ASSSRGGTYNEQF
TRBV3-1/TRBV3-2	13	TRBJ1-5	ASSQEGGASQPQH
TRBV9	14	TRBJ1-2	ASSVRARGADYGYT
TRBV7-6	8	TRBJ2-2	ASSFGELF
TRBV7-8	12	TRBJ1-1	ASSLRLVGTEAF
TRBV11-3	15	TRBJ1-1	ASSLVFLWTGSTEAF
TRBV15	12	TRBJ1-1	ATSPNQVNTEAF
TRBV6-2/TRBV6-3	14	TRBJ2-5	ASSYSRAGGRETQY
TRBV7-2	15	TRBJ2-2	ASSLAGTSGRHGELF
TRBV28	12	TRBJ1-2	ASSPGTKNYGYT
TRBV6-5	12	TRBJ2-7	ASRLSGGLREQY
TRBV4-1	13	TRBJ2-5	ASSQAGSLGETQY
TRBV18	14	TRBJ2-2	ASSFVGGANTGELF
TRBV5-4	12	TRBJ1-2	ASSLGLETMRYT
TRBV3-1/TRBV3-2	14	TRBJ2-5	ASSQPSGKAQETQY
TRBV12-5	11	TRBJ1-1	ASARTGDTEAF
TRBV6-2/TRBV6-3	13	TRBJ2-2	ASSTRGRRTGELF
TRBV6-1	14	TRBJ1-2	ASSENPGQTGYGYT
TRBV2	12	TRBJ1-2	ASSEALGVRGYT
TRBV15	12	TRBJ1-3	ATSPGQGRNTIY
TRBV11-1	11	TRBJ1-1	ASSQGTGVKAF
TRBV20-1	11	TRBJ1-6	SASRQPGSPLH
TRBV9	12	TRBJ2-7	ASSPAGGPSEQY
TRBV6-5	12	TRBJ1-1	ASRRGGSSTEAF
TRBV7-7	11	TRBJ2-3	ASSLEVWDTQY
TRBV19	13	TRBJ2-5	ASRRTRSEQETQY
TRBV6-2/TRBV6-3	13	TRBJ1-4	ASSSPFDRGEKLF
TRBV11-2	13	TRBJ2-3	ASSLAGVRTDTQY
TRBV5-4	13	TRBJ2-1	ASSPRQGLNNEQF
TRBV3-1/TRBV3-2	11	TRBJ1-5	ASSQDREQPQH
TRBV19	13	TRBJ1-2	ASSVSQGAGYGYT
TRBV5-6	11	TRBJ1-6	ASSLWFNSPLH
TRBV7-9	13	TRBJ1-5	ASSATGITNQPQH
TRBV6-6	10	TRBJ1-1	ASKPANTEAF
TRBV6-2/TRBV6-3	12	TRBJ1-5	ASSSRDGDQPQH
TRBV5-1	12	TRBJ2-7	ASSLVAGAYEQY